This is a list of T cell receptor beta chains from one sample in a study of T cell repertoires in cytomegalovirus infection. Antigens of these TCRs are unknown. TCRdb recomputed calls from the reads with MiXCR, one row per CDR3 protein. The sample has about 770,000 distinct CDR3 sequences, roughly 28% seen once; the top ten hold roughly 14%. The source was cultured CD8+ T cells from PBMCs, collected from culture after CMV antigen stimulation. Source of these receptors: a human donor in good health (CMV status not recorded). Some clones in this sample may be carry-over from other donors' samples. The CDR3 runs from the conserved cysteine through the conserved F or W. The D gene is left open where the match is weak. Clone sizes are given selectively: once, few, many, or a class where the clone is expanded.

.	TRBV15	TRBJ2-7	.	TGTGCCACCAGCAGCGCCCAAGGAGCTTACGAGCAGTACTTC	CATSSAQGAYEQYF
many	TRBV7-6	TRBJ1-6	TRBD1	TGTGCCAGCAGCTTAGGAGGGACAGGGACTAATTCACCCCTCCACTTT	CASSLGGTGTNSPLHF
few	TRBV12-3/TRBV12-4	TRBJ2-1	.	TGTGCCAGCCAAAAAATCACAGGGCCACCCTACAATGAGCAGTTCTTC	CASQKITGPPYNEQFF
.	TRBV6-4	TRBJ1-4	TRBD1	TGTGCCAGCAGTGCCTCGACAGGGAGGCTTGAAAAACTGTTTTTT	CASSASTGRLEKLFF
.	TRBV12-3/TRBV12-4	TRBJ1-2	TRBD1	TGTGCCAGCAGCTGGGACAGGGTGGGCTATGGCTACACCTTC	CASSWDRVGYGYTF
.	TRBV15	TRBJ2-1	TRBD2	TGTGCCACCAGCACGACGGGGGGGGGTTACAATGAGCAGTTCTTC	CATSTTGGGYNEQFF
few	TRBV7-8	TRBJ2-7	TRBD1	TGTGCCAGCAGCCTCCACAGGGGGCTTTCCTACGAGCAGTACTTC	CASSLHRGLSYEQYF
many	TRBV7-8	TRBJ2-1	.	TGTGCCAGCAGGTCCCCAGGCAATGAGCAGTTCTTC	CASRSPGNEQFF
.	TRBV29-1	TRBJ1-3	.	TGCAGCGTTTTGGACTTAAACTCTGGAAACACCATATATTTT	CSVLDLNSGNTIYF
.	TRBV20-1	TRBJ2-7	.	TGCAGTGCTAGTGGGGAAAGGATCGGCGAGCAGTACTTC	CSASGERIGEQYF
.	TRBV19	TRBJ2-7	.	TGTGCCTCCTCCTGGGGGGCGACCTACGAGCAGTACTTC	CASSWGATYEQYF
.	TRBV7-2	TRBJ1-2	.	TGTGCCAGGGCTGACGGTGGGGGCTACACCTTC	CARADGGGYTF
.	TRBV6-5	TRBJ2-7	.	TGTGCCAGCAGTTACTCGGCGGGGGCACACGAGCAGTACTTC	CASSYSAGAHEQYF
.	TRBV11-1	TRBJ2-7	.	TGTGCCAGCAGCCCCCTTCCCAGGGGGGGCGAGCAGTACTTC	CASSPLPRGGEQYF
.	TRBV25-1	TRBJ1-4	TRBD1	TGTGCCAGCAGTGTAAGAACAGGGGGCTATGAAAAACTGTTTTTT	CASSVRTGGYEKLFF
.	TRBV7-2	TRBJ1-1	.	TGTGCCAGCAGCTTCGAGATCTCTCTCAACACTGAAGCTTTCTTT	CASSFEISLNTEAFF
.	TRBV12-3/TRBV12-4	TRBJ2-5	TRBD2	TGTGCCAGCAGTTCGGGACTAGCGGACTCGTACCAAGAGACCCAGTACTTC	CASSSGLADSYQETQYF
.	TRBV19	TRBJ1-2	.	TGTGCCAGTAGTCTGCCGGGGCAGCGCTATGGCTACACCTTC	CASSLPGQRYGYTF
many	TRBV12-3/TRBV12-4	TRBJ1-1	.	TGTGCCAGCACCCTAACCGGGATAAACACTGAAGCTTTCTTT	CASTLTGINTEAFF